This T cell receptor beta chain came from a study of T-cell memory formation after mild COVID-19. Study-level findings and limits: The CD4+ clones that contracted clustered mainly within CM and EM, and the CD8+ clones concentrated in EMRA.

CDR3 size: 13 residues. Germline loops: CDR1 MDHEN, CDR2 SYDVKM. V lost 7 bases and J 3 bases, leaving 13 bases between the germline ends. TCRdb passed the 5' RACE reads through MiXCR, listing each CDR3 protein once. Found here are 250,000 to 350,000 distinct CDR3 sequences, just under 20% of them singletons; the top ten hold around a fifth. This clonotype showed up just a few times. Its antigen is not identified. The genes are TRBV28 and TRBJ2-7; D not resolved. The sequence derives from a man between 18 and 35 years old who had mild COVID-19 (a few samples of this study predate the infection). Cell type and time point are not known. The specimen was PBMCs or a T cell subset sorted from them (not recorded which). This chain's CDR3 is CASTSPSVYEQYV. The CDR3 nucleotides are TGTGCCAGCACCTCCCCGTCTGTCTACGAGCAGTACGTC.